This T cell receptor (beta chain) was observed in a study of T cell responses to AZD1222 COVID-19 vaccine. Study results and limitations: After two AZD1222 doses, spike-specific TCR breadth and depth rose versus day 0. Among those given AZD1222, only six were seropositive at baseline. Scientists sampled the repertoires only once the peak T cell response had passed. Regions left unmutated in variants are reportedly the target of nearly half of spike-specific TCRs.

CDR1 and CDR2 from the germline V gene are SGHTA and FQGNSA. With 5 bases removed from V and 4 bases from J, the gap between germline ends came to 10 bases. The CDR3 extends over 13 amino acids. Turning to this clone: Its specificity is unknown.

The assay was immunoSEQ multiplex PCR, and TCRdb's table has in-frame clones only and misses some. The sample yields 100,000 to 150,000 clones, approximately 85% seen once. This chain links TRBV7-2 with TRBJ2-3; D not certain. Sample: peripheral blood, taken 28 days after the second AZD1222 dose. This receptor was obtained from an adult who received the AZD1222 COVID-19 vaccine. The CDR3 sequence: CASSHSGSDTQYF. The CDR3 DNA reads as TGTGCCAGCAGCCACTCGGGCTCAGATACGCAGTATTTT.